This passage covers 22 T cell receptor beta chains from one sample sequenced in a study of blood T cells in healthy people across ages. Next came a second PCR, run for about 6 to 12 cycles, which used a sample-barcoded 5' primer along with a J-beta primer mix. TCRdb called the 5' RACE reads again in MiXCR, with one record for every CDR3 protein. The table lists 380,000 or so distinct CDR3 sequences, 50% to 60% of them singletons. The specimen was blood. The receptors shown here come from a man aged 55 to 70 in good health.

This clonotype was recorded a few times. The V call is TRBV15, the J call TRBJ1-2; D unresolved. The CDR3 runs 11 residues. Between the trimmed V and J ends, which lost 4 bases and 5 bases, there was a span of 5 bases. The germline V gene encodes CDR1 LNHNV and CDR2 YYDKDF (reference sequence). The CDR3 DNA reads as TGTGCCACCAGCAACCGATATGGCTACACCTTC. It is translated as CATSNRYGYTF.

J is TRBJ2-7 and V is TRBV27; 12 bases align to TRBD1. CDR1 and CDR2 (germline): MNHEY, SMNVEV (reference sequence). CDR3 length: 15 residues. V trimming: 5 bases; J trimming: 6 bases; junction bases outside the gene matches: 8. This chain's CDR3 is CASSIRDRGHAEQYF. The DNA for the CDR3 is TGTGCCAGCAGTATCCGGGACAGGGGGCACGCCGAGCAGTACTTC.

The V and J genes are TRBV9 and TRBJ2-1; 13 bases map to TRBD2. V lost 0 bases, J lost 8 bases, and 8 bases stayed unmatched. Germline-derived CDR1 and CDR2 are SGDLS and YYNGEE. There are 17 residues in the CDR3. The CDR3 loop is CASSVGYGLAGVDEQFF. The DNA of the CDR3 is TGTGCCAGCAGCGTAGGATACGGACTAGCGGGAGTTGATGAGCAGTTCTTC.

This chain joins TRBV15 and TRBJ2-1, with no clear D. Trimming removed 1 base at V and 9 bases at J, with 10 bases between. The CDR3 sequence is 13 residues long. Per germline, CDR1 LNHNV and CDR2 YYDKDF (reference sequence). The CDR3 nucleotides read TGTGCCACCAGCAGAGGAGGTAGTGGTGAGCAGTTCTTC. Its translation: CATSRGGSGEQFF. Together with reference TRBV15 and TRBJ2-1, the CDR3 gives the full variable domain: DAMVIQNPRYQVTQFGKPVTLSCSQTLNHNVMYWYQQKSSQAPKLLFHYYDKDFNNEADTPDNFQSRRPNTSFCFLDIRSPGLGDTAMYLCATSRGGSGEQFFGPGTRLTVL.

The V call is TRBV28, the J call TRBJ2-7; D is uncertain. Per germline, CDR1 MDHEN and CDR2 SYDVKM. The CDR3 loop spans 12 amino acids. The V end lost 3 bases, the J end lost 6 bases, and 9 bases lay between the germline ends. DNA of the CDR3: TGTGCCAGCAGTTTTTGGTACGGCGAGCAGTACTTC. Translated: CASSFWYGEQYF.

The CDR3 loop reads CASSKWGGEQFF. The CDR3 nucleotides are TGTGCCAGCAGTAAATGGGGGGGTGAGCAGTTCTTC. V usage is TRBV27 and J usage is TRBJ2-1, with 7 bases matching TRBD2. V was clipped by 5 bases and J by 9 bases; unmatched bases: 4. The CDR3 spans 12 residues. Germline CDR1 and CDR2: MNHEY and SMNVEV (reference sequence).

V usage is TRBV19 and J usage is TRBJ1-1, with 9 bases fitting TRBD1. Germline loops: CDR1 LNHDA, CDR2 SQIVND (reference sequence). The CDR3 runs 13 residues. J was trimmed by 5 bases and V by 6 bases; bases with no gene match: 4. CDR3 sequence: CASSGTGWTEAFF. CDR3 nucleotide sequence: TGTGCCAGTAGCGGGACAGGGTGGACTGAAGCTTTCTTT.

With regard to this clonotype: One end of the junction is discordant with germline, which a read error may explain. The rearrangement links TRBV7-9 to TRBJ1-2; D is unclear. CDR1 SEHNR and CDR2 FQNEAQ come from the germline V gene (reference sequence). The CDR3 totals 14 residues. CDR3 coding DNA: TGTGCCAGCAGCTTGGGATCCTATAACTATGGCTTCACCTTC. This gives the protein CASSLGSYNYGFTF.

This clonotype was detected only a few times. This chain links TRBV5-1 with TRBJ2-4; tentatively, D is TRBD2 (7 bases). V was trimmed by 6 bases and J by 6 bases, leaving 19 bases between them. The CDR3 contains 15 residues. Germline CDR1 SGHRS, CDR2 YFSETQ. The CDR3 loop reads CASMTGGGGGNIQYF. The CDR3, as DNA: TGCGCCAGCATGACTGGAGGGGGAGGGGGAAACATTCAGTACTTC.

This clonotype was seen more than once but under ten times. J is TRBJ2-1 and V is TRBV2; D tentatively fits TRBD1 or TRBD2 (5 bases each). The germline V gene has CDR1 SNHLY and CDR2 FYNNEI. V lost 5 bases and J lost 10, with 12 bases in between. This CDR3 has 12 amino acids. In DNA form, the CDR3 reads TGTGCCAGCAGTCACCCACGGGGCGAGCAGTTCTTC. Encoded protein: CASSHPRGEQFF.

This rearrangement joins TRBV20-1 to TRBJ2-5; 14 nucleotides agree with TRBD2. CDR1 DFQATT and CDR2 SNEGSKA come from the germline V gene (reference sequence). CDR3 length: 16 residues. V lost 1 base to trimming and J lost 4 bases; unmatched junction nucleotides: 5. For the CDR3, the DNA is TGCAGTGCTAGAGTGGGACTAGCGGGAGTCGCAGAGACCCAGTACTTC. Its translation: CSARVGLAGVAETQYF.

This clonotype was observed a handful of times. This chain uses TRBV7-2 with TRBJ2-7, with D hard to call. Trimming took 1 base from V and 11 from J, leaving 9 bases between them. The germline CDR1 and CDR2 sequences are SGHTA and FQGNSA. The CDR3 runs to 11 residues. The CDR3 DNA follows: TGTGCCAGCAGCTTAGGACCCGTGGAGTACTTC. This encodes CASSLGPVEYF.

This sequence joins TRBV2 and TRBJ2-6; D not resolved. CDR1 is SNHLY, CDR2 FYNNEI, per germline. V was pared by 9 bases and J by 0 bases, with 9 bases between. The CDR3 runs to 14 residues. CDR3 nucleotides: TGTGCCAGACAGACTGACTCTGGGGCCAACGTCCTGACTTTC. Its protein is CARQTDSGANVLTF.

The chain joins TRBV19 to TRBJ2-4, with D tentatively TRBD2 (6 bases). The J call is in doubt because the DNA end fits TRBJ2-7 better. This CDR3 comprises 14 residues. Germline-derived CDR1 and CDR2 are LNHDA and SQIVND (reference sequence). The CDR3 nucleotides are TGTGCCAGTAGCCAGTATATTGGAGGGGCCGAGCAGTACTTC. It codes for CASSQYIGGAEQYF.

The chain links TRBV7-8 to TRBJ2-2; D uncertain. CDR1 and CDR2 from the germline V gene are SGHVS and FQNEAQ. The V and J ends lost 5 bases and 0 bases respectively, with 10 bases between them. The CDR3 is made up of 15 amino acids. CDR3 loop: CASSPRQTNTGELFF. The CDR3 nucleotides are TGTGCCAGCAGCCCACGACAAACGAACACCGGGGAGCTGTTTTTT.

This clonotype was detected a few times. The rearrangement joins TRBV28 to TRBJ2-5, with D uncertain. The J call could be wrong; TRBJ2-7 is a better fit for the DNA end. Germline V gene lookup returns CDR1 MDHEN and CDR2 SYDVKM. The CDR3 runs 12 residues. The CDR3 DNA reads as TGTGCCAGCAGTTTGTCCATGGGCGAGCAGTACTTC. Residues: CASSLSMGEQYF.

The V call is TRBV19, the J call TRBJ2-1; a possible D gene is TRBD2 (6 bases). The CDR3 consists of 16 residues. CDR1 is LNHDA and CDR2 is SQIVND in the germline V gene (reference sequence). V was trimmed by 8 bases and J by 0 bases, leaving 17 bases between them. CDR3 sequence: CASPMRLASSYNEQFF. The CDR3 DNA is TGTGCCAGTCCCATGCGGCTAGCGAGCTCCTACAATGAGCAGTTCTTC.

The chain is built from TRBV30 and TRBJ2-5, with D hard to call. This CDR3 comprises 12 residues. The V gene's germline CDR1 is GTSNPN and CDR2 SVGIG (reference sequence). The germline V and J ends were trimmed by 1 base and 0 bases, with 3 bases remaining between them. The chain's CDR3 is CAWSGYQETQYF. CDR3 DNA sequence: TGTGCCTGGAGTGGATACCAAGAGACCCAGTACTTC. The full variable domain, its missing parts supplied by reference TRBV30 and TRBJ2-5, is SQTIHQWPATLVQPVGSPLSLECTVEGTSNPNLYWYRQAAGRGLQLLFYSVGIGQISSEVPQNLSASRPQDRQFILSSKKLLLSDSGFYLCAWSGYQETQYFGPGTRLLVL.

This sequence joins TRBV7-9 and TRBJ2-6; D remains ambiguous. The V and J ends lost 3 bases and 0 bases respectively, with 9 bases between them. CDR3 length: 16 residues. Germline lookup yields CDR1 SEHNR and CDR2 FQNEAQ (reference sequence). CDR3 DNA: TGTGCCAGCAGCTTTCTTGGCAGCTCTGGGGCCAACGTCCTGACTTTC. Encoded protein: CASSFLGSSGANVLTF.

This clonotype has more than one count but fewer than ten. The chain joins TRBV7-2 to TRBJ1-2; D is unresolved. CDR1 and CDR2 from the germline V gene are SGHTA and FQGNSA. Trimming took 5 bases from V and 7 from J, leaving 11 bases between them. The CDR3 is 12 amino acids. CDR3 sequence (DNA): TGTGCCAGCAGCCCAAGAGGCGGTGGCTACACCTTC. Amino acid sequence: CASSPRGGGYTF.

With respect to this clonotype: This may be a read error, as it is one base from a much larger clone. The chain uses TRBV4-2 and TRBJ2-2, with D possibly matching TRBD2 (5 bases). The V end lost 4 bases, the J end lost 1 base, and 10 bases lay between the germline ends. The CDR3 runs 15 residues. Germline CDR1 LGHNA, CDR2 YNFKEQ. The CDR3: CASSRVGVNTGELFF. The CDR3 nucleotides read TGTGCCAGCAGCCGAGTGGGAGTGAACACCGGGGAGCTGTTTTTT.

This clonotype was counted only a few times. J is TRBJ2-5 and V is TRBV29-1; 11 bases match TRBD2. The CDR3 runs 15 residues. J lost 11 bases, V lost 1 base, and 12 bases had no gene match. Germline CDR1 and CDR2: SQVTM and ANQGSEA. As DNA, the CDR3 is TGCAGCGTTGAAGTTAGCGGGAGGGGTGTCAATGAGCAGTACTTC. This sequence encodes CSVEVSGRGVNEQYF.